One and the same sample provided the 2 T cell receptor beta chains below, sequenced in a study of OX40 agonist ivuxolimab in advanced cancers. Library generation was performed with the immunoSEQ multiplex PCR assay. TCRdb's version of the immuneACCESS table is confined to in-frame rearrangements and falls short of the full clone set. An unresolved V gene accounts for under half of the shortfall where checked; the remainder is of unknown origin. This sample has about 35,000 clones in its table, and roughly four fifths of those were observed once. The top ten constitute approximately 2.4% of the sample. This sample comprised CD4+ or CD8+ T cells sorted from blood, obtained in a trial of the OX40 agonist ivuxolimab. These TCRs come from an adult with an advanced solid tumor such as melanoma, head and neck, liver or kidney cancer.

The chain has TRBV30 and TRBJ1-3, with 9 bases fitting TRBD1. The CDR3 extends over 14 amino acids. J was trimmed by 7 bases and V by 5 bases; bases with no gene match: 9. Looked up from germline, CDR1 is GTSNPN and CDR2 is SVGIG (reference sequence). CDR3 DNA: TGTGCCTGGCACCCGACAGGGGGTGGGAACACCATATATTTT. Encoded protein: CAWHPTGGGNTIYF.

V and J are TRBV30 and TRBJ1-2; weak D call: TRBD1 (6 bases). Germline V gives CDR1 GTSNPN, CDR2 SVGIG (reference sequence). V lost 1 base, J lost 6 bases, and 15 bases lay in between. This CDR3 has 14 amino acids. The DNA for the CDR3 is TGTGCCTGGAGTGCTTGGGGGGCGAGGAATGGCTACACCTTC. Residues: CAWSAWGARNGYTF.